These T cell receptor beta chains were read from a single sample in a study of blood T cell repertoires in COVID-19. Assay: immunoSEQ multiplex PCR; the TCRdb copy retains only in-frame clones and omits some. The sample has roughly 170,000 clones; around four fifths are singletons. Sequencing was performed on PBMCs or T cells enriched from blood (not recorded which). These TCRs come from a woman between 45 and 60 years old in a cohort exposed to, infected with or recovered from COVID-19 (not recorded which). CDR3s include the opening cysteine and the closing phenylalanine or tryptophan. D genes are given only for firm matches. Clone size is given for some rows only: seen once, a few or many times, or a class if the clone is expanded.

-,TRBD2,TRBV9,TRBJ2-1,TGTGCCTCCACGGGGCTAGCGGACAATGAGCAGTTCTTC,CASTGLADNEQFF
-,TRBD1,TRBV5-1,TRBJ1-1,TGCGCCAGCAGCCCTGACAGGGGAGACACTGAAGCTTTCTTT,CASSPDRGDTEAFF
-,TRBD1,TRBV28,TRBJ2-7,TGTGCCAGCAGTCGGGGACAGGGCTGGTACGAGCAGTACTTC,CASSRGQGWYEQYF
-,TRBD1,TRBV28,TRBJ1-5,TGTGCCAGCAGGCCCGGGACAGGGTGGCATCAGCCCCAGCATTTT,CASRPGTGWHQPQHF
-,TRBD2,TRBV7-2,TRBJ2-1,TGTGCCAGCAGCACCGGGACTAGGAAAAATGAGCAGTTCTTC,CASSTGTRKNEQFF
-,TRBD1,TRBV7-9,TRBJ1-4,TGTGCCAGCAGCATCTCAACAGGGACAGAACTGTTTTTT,CASSISTGTELFF
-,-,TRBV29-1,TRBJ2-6,TGCAGCGTTGAAGAGCCGGGGTCTGGGGCCAACGTCCTGACTTTC,CSVEEPGSGANVLTF
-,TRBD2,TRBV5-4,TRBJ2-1,TGTGCCAGCAGCCGGGACCGGACTAGCGGGGTCGCTGAGCAGTTCTTC,CASSRDRTSGVAEQFF
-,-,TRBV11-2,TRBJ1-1,TGTGCCAGCAGACCTCAGGGTGGTGAAGCTTTCTTT,CASRPQGGEAFF
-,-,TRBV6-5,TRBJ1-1,TGTGCCAGCAGTTACCCCCCGGAAGCTTTCTTT,CASSYPPEAFF
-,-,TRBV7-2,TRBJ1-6,TGTGCCAGCAGCTTAGGGACAGTTAATTCACCCCTCCACTTT,CASSLGTVNSPLHF
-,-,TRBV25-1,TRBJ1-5,TGTGCCAGCAGGGGGAGCGGGAGCAATCAGCCCCAGCATTTT,CASRGSGSNQPQHF
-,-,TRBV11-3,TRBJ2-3,TGTGCCAGCAGCTTAGGGGTATTCAGGGGCCGGAGCACAGATACGCAGTATTTT,CASSLGVFRGRSTDTQYF
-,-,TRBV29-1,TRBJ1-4,TGCAGCGTCGGGGGGGCAACTAATGAAAAACTGTTTTTT,CSVGGATNEKLFF
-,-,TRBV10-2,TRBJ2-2,TGCGCCAGCAGTGAAGCGTTCCGCTTGCGGTCCGGGGAGCTGTTTTTT,CASSEAFRLRSGELFF
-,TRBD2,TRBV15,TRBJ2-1,TGTGCCACCAGCAGTTCGGGACTAGCGGGAGTCCAGTACAATGAGCAGTTCTTC,CATSSSGLAGVQYNEQFF
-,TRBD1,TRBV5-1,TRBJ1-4,TGCGCCAGCAGCTCGACAGGGAAGGAACTGTTTTTT,CASSSTGKELFF
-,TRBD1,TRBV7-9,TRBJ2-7,TGTGCCAGCAGCGACCCGGGACAGGGAATCTACGAGCAGTACTTC,CASSDPGQGIYEQYF
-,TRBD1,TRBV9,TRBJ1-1,TGTGCCAGCAGCGAGGGAGGTACAGGGGTGAACACTGAAGCTTTCTTT,CASSEGGTGVNTEAFF
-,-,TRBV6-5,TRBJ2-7,TGTGCCAGCACCCGGACTGGAAGCTCCTACGAGCAGTACTTC,CASTRTGSSYEQYF
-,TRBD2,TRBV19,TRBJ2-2,TGTGCCAGTAGCACCCGGGGGGGAGTGAGAACAACCGGGGAGCTGTTTTTT,CASSTRGGVRTTGELFF
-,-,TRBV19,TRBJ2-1,TGTGCCAGTAGTAACTACCGGGGGTACAATGAGCAGTTCTTC,CASSNYRGYNEQFF
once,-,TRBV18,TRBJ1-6,TGTGCCAGCTCACCAGGCTCGGAGTGGGGAGGTATTAATTCACCCCTCCACTTT,CASSPGSEWGGINSPLHF
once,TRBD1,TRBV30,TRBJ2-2,TGTGCCTGCCAGGTACAGGGGGTCACCGGGGAGCTGTTTTTT,CACQVQGVTGELFF
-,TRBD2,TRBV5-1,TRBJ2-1,TGCGCCAGCAGCCCCTCCGGGCGGGAGGGCCGGGGTGAGCAGTTCTTC,CASSPSGREGRGEQFF
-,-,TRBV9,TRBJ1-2,TGTGCCAGCAGCGTAGCGTGGCAGGCAGACTATGGCTACACCTTC,CASSVAWQADYGYTF
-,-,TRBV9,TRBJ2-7,TGTGCCAGCAGCGTAGCCAGCGGAGCGGCCTACGAGCAGTACTTC,CASSVASGAAYEQYF
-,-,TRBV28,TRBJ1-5,TGTGCCAGCATTAGGGGCAGGTGGAGCAATCAGCCCCAGCATTTT,CASIRGRWSNQPQHF
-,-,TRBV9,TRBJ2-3,TGTGCCAGCAGCGTAGGGCAGGCTAGCACAGATACGCAGTATTTT,CASSVGQASTDTQYF
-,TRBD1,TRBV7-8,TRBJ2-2,TGTGCCAGCAGCGCCACAGGGGGCGCGGGCACCGGGGAGCTGTTTTTT,CASSATGGAGTGELFF
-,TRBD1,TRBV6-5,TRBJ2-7,TGTGCCAGCAGTCCCCGGGACAGGGGGGGCTACGAGCAGTACTTC,CASSPRDRGGYEQYF
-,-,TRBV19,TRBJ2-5,TGTGCCAGTCGGGTCGGGGAGACCCAGTACTTC,CASRVGETQYF
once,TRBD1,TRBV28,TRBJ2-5,TGTGCCAGTGGACAGGGTACAAGGGAGACCCAGTACTTC,CASGQGTRETQYF
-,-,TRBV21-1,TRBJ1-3,TGTGCCAGCTCGTTTCAGGGGCGAAACTCTGGAAACACCATATATTTT,CASSFQGRNSGNTIYF
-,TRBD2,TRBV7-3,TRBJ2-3,TGTGCCAGCAGCTCCCCCAGGCTAGCGGGGGGGGGAGACACAGATACGCAGTATTTT,CASSSPRLAGGGDTDTQYF
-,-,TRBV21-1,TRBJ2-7,TGTGCCAGCAGCCGTGGACTAGCGGGTCGGGTGGTTTATGAGCAGTACTTC,CASSRGLAGRVVYEQYF
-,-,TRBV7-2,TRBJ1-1,TGTGCCAGCAGCTTAGGACGACAGTACACTGAAGCTTTCTTT,CASSLGRQYTEAFF
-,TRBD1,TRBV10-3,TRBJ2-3,TGTGCCATCAGGACGACCGGGACAGGGGGCCTCACAGATACGCAGTATTTT,CAIRTTGTGGLTDTQYF
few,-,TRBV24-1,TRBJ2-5,TGTGCCACCAGTACCAACGGAGGGTCGGAGACCCAGTACTTC,CATSTNGGSETQYF
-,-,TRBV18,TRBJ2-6,TGTGCCAGCTCACCAGGGGGCAGAAACTCTGGGGCCAACGTCCTGACTTTC,CASSPGGRNSGANVLTF
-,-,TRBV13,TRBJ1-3,TGTGCCAGCAGCATGCGGCCGGTCTCTGGAAACACCATATATTTT,CASSMRPVSGNTIYF
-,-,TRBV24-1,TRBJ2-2,TGTGCCACCAGTGATCCACAAGGCGGGGCAACCACCGGGGAGCTGTTTTTT,CATSDPQGGATTGELFF
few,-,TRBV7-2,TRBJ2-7,TGTGCCAGCAGCCCTCTGCAGGGTTTCAACGAGCAGTACTTC,CASSPLQGFNEQYF
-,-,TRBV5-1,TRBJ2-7,TGCGCCAGCAGCGACCGACATCGTGGACTGTACGAGCAGTACTTC,CASSDRHRGLYEQYF
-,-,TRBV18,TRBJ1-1,TGTGCCAGCTCCCCCTCAGGAAGGAACACTGAAGCTTTCTTT,CASSPSGRNTEAFF
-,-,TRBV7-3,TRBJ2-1,TGTGCCAGCAGCCCCCTGGGGGGTTCCTACAATGAGCAGTTCTTC,CASSPLGGSYNEQFF
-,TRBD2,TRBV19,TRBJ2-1,TGTGCCAGTAACAAAGCGGGAGGGAGCTCCTACAATGAGCAGTTCTTC,CASNKAGGSSYNEQFF
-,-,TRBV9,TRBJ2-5,TGTGCCAGCAGCGTAGGGGGCGGGGGCCCTCGAGAGACCCAGTACTTC,CASSVGGGGPRETQYF
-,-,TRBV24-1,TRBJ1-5,TGTGCCACCAGTGCCCCGGGGGGCAATCAGCCCCAGCATTTT,CATSAPGGNQPQHF
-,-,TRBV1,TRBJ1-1,TGCACCAGCAGCCAAGACTGGGAGGGCGGTTGGGAAAACACTGAAGCTTTCTTT,CTSSQDWEGGWENTEAFF
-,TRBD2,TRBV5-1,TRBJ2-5,TGCGCCAGCAGCCCGGGGGGGGCTCAGACCCAGTACTTC,CASSPGGAQTQYF
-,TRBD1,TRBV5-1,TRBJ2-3,TGCGCCAGCAGCTTCGGTGACAGGGCAGATACGCAGTATTTT,CASSFGDRADTQYF
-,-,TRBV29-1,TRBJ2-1,TGCAGCGGTTCGGGGTTCTGGGGTAGTGAGCAGTTCTTC,CSGSGFWGSEQFF
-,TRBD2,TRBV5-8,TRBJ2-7,TGTGCCAGCAGCTTGGTTCGGGAGGGAGGAATCTCCTACGAGCAGTACTTC,CASSLVREGGISYEQYF
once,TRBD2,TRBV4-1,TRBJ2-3,TGCGCCAGCAGCCGGGGCGGGAGCAGCCCAGATACGCAGTATTTT,CASSRGGSSPDTQYF